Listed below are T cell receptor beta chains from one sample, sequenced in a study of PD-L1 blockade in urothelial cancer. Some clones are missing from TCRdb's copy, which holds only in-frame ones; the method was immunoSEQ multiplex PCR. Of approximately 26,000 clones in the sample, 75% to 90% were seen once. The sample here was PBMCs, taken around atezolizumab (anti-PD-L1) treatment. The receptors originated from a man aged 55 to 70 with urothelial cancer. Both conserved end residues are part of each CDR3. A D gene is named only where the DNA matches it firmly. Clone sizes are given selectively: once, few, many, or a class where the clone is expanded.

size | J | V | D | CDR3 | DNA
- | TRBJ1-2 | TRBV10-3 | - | CAISDPGSGEYGYTF | TGTGCCATCAGTGACCCGGGATCAGGGGAGTATGGCTACACCTTC
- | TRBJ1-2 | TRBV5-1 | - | CASSTVGLGDYGYTF | TGCGCCAGCAGTACAGTAGGTTTAGGTGACTATGGCTACACCTTC
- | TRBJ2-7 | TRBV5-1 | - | CASSLGTAGEQYF | TGCGCCAGCAGCCTGGGGACCGCGGGCGAGCAGTACTTC
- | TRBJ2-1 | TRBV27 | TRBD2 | CASSFGGRGPNEQFF | TGTGCCAGCAGTTTTGGCGGGAGAGGGCCCAATGAGCAGTTCTTC
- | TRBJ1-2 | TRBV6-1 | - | CASRTGQRNGGYTF | TGTGCCAGCAGAACAGGACAGCGGAATGGTGGCTACACCTTC
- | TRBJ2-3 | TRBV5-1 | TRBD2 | CASGVGQREKADTQYF | TGCGCCAGCGGAGTCGGTCAGCGGGAAAAGGCAGATACGCAGTATTTT
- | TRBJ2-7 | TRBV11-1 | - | CASSLAGHSYEQYF | TGTGCCAGCAGCTTAGCGGGCCACTCCTACGAGCAGTACTTC
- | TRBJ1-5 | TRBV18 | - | CASSPQSGNQPQHF | TGTGCCAGCTCACCACAGAGCGGCAATCAGCCCCAGCATTTT
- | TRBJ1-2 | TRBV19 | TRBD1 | CASSPGTVYGYTF | TGTGCCAGTAGTCCCGGGACAGTTTATGGCTACACCTTC
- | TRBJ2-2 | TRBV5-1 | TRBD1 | CASSFVPTGGNTGELFF | TGCGCCAGCAGCTTTGTCCCGACAGGGGGAAACACCGGGGAGCTGTTTTTT
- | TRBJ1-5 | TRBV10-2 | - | CASSEGQTINQPQHF | TGCGCCAGCAGTGAAGGACAGACGATCAATCAGCCCCAGCATTTT
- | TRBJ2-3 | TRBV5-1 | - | CASSLTDTQYF | TGCGCCAGCAGCTTGACTGATACGCAGTATTTT
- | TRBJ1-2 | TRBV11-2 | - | CASSSSTRFGYTF | TGTGCCAGCAGCTCGTCCACCAGATTCGGCTACACCTTC
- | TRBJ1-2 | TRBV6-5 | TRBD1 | CASSRTGTNYGYTF | TGTGCCAGCAGCCGGACAGGGACTAACTATGGCTACACCTTC
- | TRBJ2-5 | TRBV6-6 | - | CASSYTGYQETQYF | TGTGCCAGCAGTTACACAGGGTATCAGGAGACCCAGTACTTC
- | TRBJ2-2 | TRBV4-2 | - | CASSQENRDINTGELFF | TGTGCCAGCAGCCAAGAGAACCGGGACATTAACACCGGGGAGCTGTTTTTT
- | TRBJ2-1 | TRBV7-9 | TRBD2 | CASSPASGGANEQFF | TGTGCCAGCAGCCCCGCTAGCGGGGGGGCGAATGAGCAGTTCTTC
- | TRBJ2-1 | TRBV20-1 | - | CSATTSNEQFF | TGCAGTGCTACAACTAGCAATGAGCAGTTCTTC
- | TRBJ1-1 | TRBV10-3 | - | CAISESRGMNTEAFF | TGTGCCATCAGTGAGTCTAGAGGCATGAACACTGAAGCTTTCTTT
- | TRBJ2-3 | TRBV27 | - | CASRRRLPDTQYF | TGTGCCAGCAGGCGGCGTCTCCCAGATACGCAGTATTTT
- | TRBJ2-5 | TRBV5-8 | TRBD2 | CASSVGRVWPGGPQYF | TGTGCCAGCAGCGTGGGGAGGGTTTGGCCTGGCGGGCCCCAGTACTTC
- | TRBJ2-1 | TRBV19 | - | CASSPIGGAFNEQFF | TGTGCCAGTAGTCCCATAGGCGGGGCCTTCAATGAGCAGTTCTTC
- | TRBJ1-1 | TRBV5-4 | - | CASSTGLMNRPEAFF | TGTGCCAGCAGCACGGGACTAATGAATCGGCCTGAAGCTTTCTTT
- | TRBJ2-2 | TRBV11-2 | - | CASSWPGGRNTGELFF | TGTGCCAGCAGCTGGCCAGGGGGGAGGAACACCGGGGAGCTGTTTTTT
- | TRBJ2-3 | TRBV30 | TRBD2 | CAWSSLGVAGGRDTQYF | TGTGCCTGGAGTTCCCTTGGAGTAGCGGGGGGAAGAGATACGCAGTATTTT
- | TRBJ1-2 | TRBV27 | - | CASKDGGSNYGYTF | TGTGCCAGCAAGGACGGGGGTTCTAACTATGGCTACACCTTC
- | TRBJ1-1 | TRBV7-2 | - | CASSSGQGKRAFF | TGTGCCAGCAGCTCTGGGCAGGGGAAGCGGGCTTTCTTT
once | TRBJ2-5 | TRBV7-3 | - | CASSRFGQPYQETQYF | TGTGCCAGCAGCCGCTTTGGACAGCCGTACCAAGAGACCCAGTACTTC
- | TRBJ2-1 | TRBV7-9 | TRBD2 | CASSLGLAGYNEQFF | TGTGCCAGCAGCTTAGGACTAGCGGGATATAATGAGCAGTTCTTC
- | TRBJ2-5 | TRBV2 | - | CASSKPRGSETQYF | TGTGCCAGTTCGAAACCCCGCGGCTCGGAGACCCAGTACTTC
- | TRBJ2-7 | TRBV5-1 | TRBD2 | CASSLRPTSGDYEQYF | TGCGCCAGCAGCTTGCGGCCGACTAGCGGGGACTACGAGCAGTACTTC
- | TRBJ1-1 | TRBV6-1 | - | CASSFGGISEAFF | TGTGCCAGCTCTTTTGGGGGCATCTCTGAAGCTTTCTTT
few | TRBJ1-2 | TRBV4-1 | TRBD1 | CASSQVVSGGTGDYGYTF | TGCGCCAGCAGCCAAGTCGTGTCAGGGGGCACTGGAGACTATGGCTACACCTTC
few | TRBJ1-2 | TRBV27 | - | CASSRQKSNYGYTF | TGTGCCAGCAGTAGACAGAAATCCAACTATGGCTACACCTTC
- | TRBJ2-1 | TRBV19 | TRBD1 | CASSTRDSYNELQFF | TGTGCCAGTAGTACCCGGGACAGCTACAATGAGTTGCAGTTCTTC